This TCR beta chain derives from a study of CD8 T cells in Susac syndrome. The germline V gene has CDR1 DFQATT and CDR2 SNEGSKA (reference sequence). CDR3 length equals 14 residues. RNA totalling 0.5 to 1 ug underwent reverse transcription with random hexamers. TCRdb re-called the immunoSEQ multiplex PCR reads through MiXCR, storing one row per CDR3 protein. The sample includes about 80,000 distinct CDR3 sequences, around 94% of them seen just once. The rearrangement joins TRBV20-1 to TRBJ1-5; possibly TRBD1 for D (6 bases). Sequencing was performed on CD8+ T cells from PBMCs. The receptor was derived from a human donor in good health. The CDR3, as DNA: TGCAGGGCACCACGGGGCAGGGGAGGACAGCCCCAGCATTTT. The encoded protein is CRAPRGRGGQPQHF.